These 21 T cell receptor beta chains share one sample of origin, sequenced in a study of regulatory T cells in long-lasting Graves disease (dated by TCRdb to the early 2020s). Library preparation employed multiplex PCR. Sequenced using an Illumina HiSeq 4000. To build TCR beta libraries, CDR3 regions were amplified by Arm-PCR using iRepertoire HTBI primers. The public sequencing data were trimmed at Q25 with fastp and processed into clonotypes with MiXCR by TCRdb, which kept only in-frame beta chains. Every CDR3 protein is listed once, alongside the most common genes and DNA of its rows. For this sample there are more than 450,000 distinct CDR3 sequences; 15% to 20% appear just once. The ten largest clones add up to 9% to 15% of the sample. Explained via the paper, the time point label denotes: newly diagnosed GD, antithyroid drugs for less than 3 months. RNA was extracted from PBMCs in TRIzol for both TCR sequencing and RNA sequencing.

This same sample was also part of a study on T cells in Graves' hyperthyroidism and ophthalmopathy.

Sequencing was performed on peripheral blood mononuclear cells (PBMCs), taken at new diagnosis, from a patient treated with antithyroid drugs. These receptors all stem from a man in his forties with Graves disease. Donor details come from another sample of the same person, matched by shared clones.

This clonotype was counted between two and nine times. This chain uses TRBV12-3 or TRBV12-4 with TRBJ2-1; D is unresolved. The germline V and J ends were trimmed by 3 bases and 10 bases, with 7 bases remaining between them. The CDR3 is made up of 11 amino acids. DNA for the CDR3: TGTGCCAGCAGTTTGAGAGAAGAGCAGTTCTTC. Residues: CASSLREEQFF.

There are many counts of this clonotype. The chain is built from TRBV28 and TRBJ2-1; 9 bases fit TRBD2. Germline V CDR1 and CDR2: MDHEN, SYDVKM. V was pared by 6 bases and J by 6 bases, with 18 bases of the junction left unmatched. This CDR3 region has 18 residues. The CDR3: CASSPTSGGLQIINEQFF. In DNA, the CDR3 is TGTGCCAGCAGCCCGACTAGCGGAGGCCTGCAAATTATCAATGAGCAGTTCTTC.

This clonotype occurred a few times. The V gene is TRBV5-1, the J gene TRBJ2-3; D gene unclear. The germline V gene has CDR1 SGHRS and CDR2 YFSETQ. The CDR3 loop spans 15 amino acids. Trimming removed 3 bases from V and 1 base from J, with 12 bases in between. Here the CDR3 DNA reads TGCGCCAGCAGCTACTCTCGATCGGGCACAGATACGCAGTATTTT. Residues: CASSYSRSGTDTQYF.

This clonotype appeared many times. The rearrangement links TRBV18 to TRBJ1-6, with a possible D match to TRBD1 (6 bases). The CDR3 contains 13 residues. Germline assignment: CDR1 KGHSH and CDR2 LQKENI. V was trimmed by 5 bases and J by 13 bases, leaving 15 bases between them. CDR3 in DNA: TGTGCCAGCTCAAGAGACAGGTTGTCTCCCCTCCACTTT. It codes for CASSRDRLSPLHF.

The sample holds many counts of this clonotype. The rearrangement links TRBV2 to TRBJ2-7; tentatively, D is TRBD1 or TRBD2 (5 bases each). Germline V lookup: CDR1 SNHLY, CDR2 FYNNEI. Deletions cut 3 bases from V and 3 bases from J, with 21 bases between. The CDR3 consists of 17 residues. This CDR3 is CASSETPGLGGNYEQYF. The CDR3 DNA reads TGTGCCAGCAGTGAGACCCCGGGGCTAGGTGGGAACTACGAGCAGTACTTC.

On this clonotype itself: This clone may be a read error of a much larger clone one base away. The chain links TRBV7-9 to TRBJ2-1; 12 bases agree with TRBD2. V was clipped by 5 bases and J by 5 bases; unmatched bases: 10. The CDR3 is 17 residues long. Per germline, CDR1 SEHNR and CDR2 FQNEAQ (reference sequence). The CDR3 is CASSHLPRTSGDNEQFF. In DNA, the CDR3 is TGTGCCAGCAGCCATCTCCCTAGGACTAGCGGGGACAATGAGCAGTTCTTC.

This clonotype was detected only a few times. The chain uses TRBV6-1 and TRBJ1-3; D remains unclear. The CDR3 has 14 amino acids. Germline V gene lookup returns CDR1 MNHNS and CDR2 SASEGT. V lost 7 bases to trimming and J lost 4 bases, with 14 bases between them. This CDR3 is CASTLESPGNTIYF. CDR3 coding DNA: TGTGCCAGCACTCTGGAATCCCCAGGAAACACCATATATTTT.

The sample holds a few counts of this clonotype. The chain has TRBV12-3 or TRBV12-4 and TRBJ2-2; a possible D gene is TRBD1 (6 bases). CDR3 length: 14 amino acids. Trimming pared 5 bases from V and 6 bases from J, leaving 13 bases between. Here the CDR3 reads CASSKQGIPGELFF. Written as DNA, the CDR3 is TGTGCCAGCAGTAAACAGGGTATTCCCGGGGAGCTGTTTTTT.

This clonotype was observed a single time. This chain connects TRBV2 to TRBJ2-6; unclear D gene. Trimming took 1 base from V and 9 from J, leaving 7 bases between them. From germline, CDR1 is SNHLY and CDR2 FYNNEI. This CDR3 is built from 13 residues. CDR3 region: CASSEGVGNVLTF. Written as DNA, the CDR3 is TGTGCCAGCAGTGAAGGGGTTGGCAACGTCCTGACTTTC.

Regarding this clonotype: A much larger clone lies one base from this, so it may be a read error. The chain carries TRBV7-9 and TRBJ2-5, with 9 positions matching TRBD2. J gave up 3 bases and V 5 bases, and 10 bases lay outside the gene matches. Germline V CDR1 and CDR2: SEHNR, FQNEAQ (reference sequence). The CDR3 contains 16 residues. The CDR3 DNA reads TGTGCCAGCAGCCTTTCCGAGGGACTAGCTAAAGAGACCCAGTACTTC. Translating it yields CASSLSEGLAKETQYF.

As for this clonotype: This may arise from a read error, as a much more abundant clone is one base away. This sequence joins TRBV5-1 and TRBJ2-7; D is ambiguous. CDR3 length: 14 amino acids. Germline V gene sequence: CDR1 SGHRS, CDR2 YFSETQ. V dropped 0 bases and J dropped 4 bases, with 11 bases sitting between them. The chain's CDR3 is CASSLDTPRYEQYF. The CDR3 DNA reads as TGCGCCAGCAGCTTGGACACTCCGCGATACGAGCAGTACTTC.

This clonotype was counted only a few times. This rearrangement joins TRBV29-1 to TRBJ1-2; no clear D gene. This CDR3 is built from 11 residues. Germline values: CDR1 SQVTM, CDR2 ANQGSEA. Trimming took 4 bases from V and 0 from J, leaving 3 bases between them. The chain's CDR3 is CSVVSNYGYTF. CDR3 nucleotide sequence: TGCAGCGTTGTTTCTAACTATGGCTACACCTTC.

This rearrangement joins TRBV7-9 to TRBJ2-3; D is unresolved. The germline V gene encodes CDR1 SEHNR and CDR2 FQNEAQ (reference sequence). The CDR3 is made up of 14 amino acids. Between the trimmed V and J ends, which lost 5 bases and 0 bases, there was a span of 9 bases. The CDR3 sequence is CASSPLRSTDTQYF. CDR3 nucleotide sequence: TGTGCCAGCAGCCCGCTACGGAGCACAGATACGCAGTATTTT.

Details on this clonotype: A read error is possible here, since a much larger clone lies one base away. This chain links TRBV5-1 with TRBJ2-3, with 7 nucleotides matching TRBD2. Germline V lookup: CDR1 SGHRS, CDR2 YFSETQ. V was clipped by 0 bases and J by 10 bases; unmatched bases: 2. The CDR3 totals 12 residues. This CDR3 is CASSLVREPQYF. For the CDR3, the DNA is TGCGCCAGCAGCTTGGTGCGGGAGCCGCAGTATTTT.

The table lists this clonotype with many counts. The V call is TRBV12-3 or TRBV12-4, the J call TRBJ1-1; D is undetermined. Trimming pared 6 bases from V and 1 base from J, leaving 15 bases between. The CDR3 length is 15 residues. The CDR3 DNA sequence: TGTGCCAGCAGGGGCGCTACTCACCAGAACACTGAAGCTTTCTTT. Translated: CASRGATHQNTEAFF.

This chain links TRBV4-1 with TRBJ2-7; a possible D gene is TRBD2 (6 bases). CDR3 length: 14 residues. Germline V CDR1 and CDR2: MGHRA, YSYEKL. With 0 bases removed from V and 7 bases from J, the gap between germline ends came to 13 bases. This chain's CDR3 is CASSQERGLWEQYF. As DNA, the CDR3 is TGCGCCAGCAGCCAAGAGCGGGGACTGTGGGAGCAGTACTTC.

The chain is built from TRBV29-1 and TRBJ2-7; 7 bases are shared with TRBD2. The junction had 14 bases not matched to a gene; V was cut back by 6 bases and J by 0 bases. This CDR3 contains 16 residues. Per germline, CDR1 SQVTM and CDR2 ANQGSEA. Here the CDR3 reads CSVGGDVHTGSYEQYF. CDR3 DNA sequence: TGCAGCGTGGGAGGGGATGTTCACACAGGCTCCTACGAGCAGTACTTC.

This clonotype came up many times. The rearrangement links TRBV6-2 or TRBV6-3 to TRBJ2-7; TRBD2 matches 8 bases. Trimming took 2 bases from V and 2 from J; bases not matched to a gene: 8. Looked up from germline, CDR1 is MNHEY and CDR2 is SVGEGT. The CDR3 has 16 amino acids. CDR3 nucleotides: TGTGCCAGCAGTTACCGTTCCGGGACTAGTACCTACGAGCAGTACTTC. Translated: CASSYRSGTSTYEQYF.

In nucleotides, the CDR3 is TGTGCCAGCAGAAAAGGGGCCACCTACGAGCAGTACTTC. Residues: CASRKGATYEQYF. The chain has TRBV12-3 or TRBV12-4 and TRBJ2-7; D is perhaps TRBD1 (5 bases). The CDR3 spans 13 residues. The V gene lost 6 bases and the J gene lost 2 bases, with 11 bases spanning the gap.

This clonotype appeared a few times. V usage is TRBV14 and J usage is TRBJ1-2; the D is unclear. The germline CDR1 and CDR2 sequences are SGHDN and FVKESK. V was shortened by 6 bases and J by 3 bases, with 11 bases between the two germline ends. CDR3 length equals 13 residues. The CDR3 bases are TGTGCCAGCAGTCCACCGGGCTACTATGGCTACACCTTC. As protein: CASSPPGYYGYTF.

This clonotype was counted ten times or more. The V gene is TRBV3-1, the J gene TRBJ1-1; D is possibly TRBD1 (6 bases). Trimming cost V 0 bases and J 0 bases, with 14 bases left between them. This CDR3 contains 17 residues. From germline, CDR1 is LGHDT and CDR2 YNNKEL (reference sequence). The chain's CDR3 is CASSQDIGGHMNTEAFF. The CDR3 region has the DNA TGTGCCAGCAGCCAAGATATCGGGGGGCACATGAACACTGAAGCTTTCTTT.